Sequencing of this T cell receptor (beta chain) was carried out in a study of blood T cell repertoires in COVID-19. Across the study: Samples came from the United States, Italy and Spain, spanning acute and convalescent COVID-19. Nucleic acid was either cDNA or gDNA, and it came from T cells, B-cell-depleted T cells, or PBMCs.

V was clipped by 4 bases and J by 1 base; unmatched bases: 11. This CDR3 is 18 amino acids long. Germline CDR1 and CDR2: SGHTA and FQGTGA. In the original processing: Amplification with reference gene primers provided the estimates of nucleated cell counts. Libraries were prepared by immunoSEQ multiplex PCR; TCRdb keeps only in-frame clonotypes and omits some of them. The DNA gave D and trimming, while V, J and clone size come from that table. The sample records under 400,000 clones, nearly 90% being singletons. The source material was peripheral blood. This chain connects TRBV7-3 to TRBJ2-4, with TRBD2 matching over 9 bases. The TCR comes from a man younger than 35 with active or convalescent COVID-19. CDR3: CASSSTSGFHSAKNIQYF. DNA for the CDR3: TGTGCCAGCAGCTCGACTAGCGGTTTTCACTCGGCCAAAAACATTCAGTACTTC. The whole variable domain, remainder taken from reference TRBV7-3 and TRBJ2-4, is GAGVSQTPSNKVTEKGKYVELRCDPISGHTALYWYRQSLGQGPEFLIYFQGTGAADDSGLPNDRFFAVRPEGSVSTLKIQRTERGDSAVYLCASSSTSGFHSAKNIQYFGAGTRLSVL.